A single sample is the source of the 21 T cell receptor beta chains below, sequenced in a study of blood T cell repertoires in COVID-19. Sequenced by immunoSEQ multiplex PCR; TCRdb stores in-frame clones only, minus some. In the table there are roughly 110,000 clones, approximately 88% of which are singletons. The specimen was peripheral blood. The receptors derive from a man aged 50-59 years with active or convalescent COVID-19.

The V call is TRBV24-1, the J call TRBJ2-1; 7 bases fit TRBD2. Germline loops: CDR1 KGHDR, CDR2 SFDVKD. Losses at the gene ends were 9 bases for V and 3 bases for J; bases not matched to a gene: 4. The CDR3 runs to 13 residues. In DNA, the CDR3 is TGTGCCACCCAGTCGGGGGGCTACAATGAGCAGTTCTTC. Residues: CATQSGGYNEQFF.

This rearrangement joins TRBV7-2 to TRBJ2-7, with a weak D call TRBD2 (5 bases). Trimming removed 1 base at V and 7 bases at J, with 11 bases between. This CDR3 comprises 13 residues. Germline values: CDR1 SGHTA, CDR2 FQGNSA. CDR3 protein: CASSLDYTGEQYF. CDR3 sequence (DNA): TGTGCCAGCAGCTTAGACTACACGGGGGAGCAGTACTTC.

The chain recombines TRBV28 with TRBJ1-1, with D uncertain. Germline V gives CDR1 MDHEN, CDR2 SYDVKM. The CDR3 is 13 residues long. Trimming pared 4 bases from V and 3 bases from J, leaving 9 bases between. CDR3 sequence (DNA): TGTGCCAGCAGTTACGGGAAGGACACTGAAGCTTTCTTT. Translated, it gives CASSYGKDTEAFF.

The chain couples TRBV4-2 to TRBJ2-7, with TRBD1 as a possible D gene (6 bases). V was pared by 0 bases and J by 2 bases, with 11 bases between. Germline CDR1 LGHNA, CDR2 YNFKEQ. The CDR3 is made up of 15 amino acids. The CDR3 coding sequence is TGTGCCAGCAGCCAAGAAGGGGGTCCAACCTACGAGCAGTACTTC. Amino acids: CASSQEGGPTYEQYF.

The gene calls are TRBV27 and TRBJ2-2; a weak D match, TRBD2 (6 bases). The CDR3 has 14 amino acids. The ends were cut back, 6 bases at V and 3 bases at J, with 11 bases in the middle. Germline lookup yields CDR1 MNHEY and CDR2 SMNVEV (reference sequence). The CDR3 loop is CASRPLAYTGELFF. The CDR3 coding sequence is TGTGCCAGCAGACCACTAGCTTACACCGGGGAGCTGTTTTTT.

This CDR3 reads CASSSQQNTEAFF. Written as DNA, the CDR3 is TGTGCCAGCAGCTCACAGCAAAACACTGAAGCTTTCTTT. This sequence joins TRBV7-9 and TRBJ1-1; no reliable D call. Trimming cost V 4 bases and J 2 bases, with 8 bases left between them. Germline CDR1 reads SEHNR; CDR2 reads FQNEAQ (reference sequence). There are 13 residues in the CDR3.

Of note for this clone: At one end the junction does not follow the germline gene, possibly because of a read error. This rearrangement joins TRBV11-2 to TRBJ2-7, with 15 bases aligning to TRBD2. Germline values: CDR1 SGHAT, CDR2 FQNNGV. The CDR3 totals 19 residues. This CDR3 is CASSLGRRTSGRAGDEQYF. CDR3 DNA sequence: TGTGCCAGCAGTTTAGGACGGAGGACTAGCGGGAGGGCCGGAGACGAGCAGTACTTC.

The V call is TRBV29-1, the J call TRBJ2-7; tentatively, D is TRBD1 (6 bases). The V and J ends lost 6 bases and 5 bases respectively, with 14 bases between them. Germline CDR1 and CDR2: SQVTM and ANQGSEA. There are 12 residues in the CDR3. DNA for the CDR3: TGCAGCGTGGGGGTAAGACAGGACGAGCAGTACTTC. The encoded protein is CSVGVRQDEQYF.

This clone appeared once. This chain links TRBV4-3 with TRBJ2-5, with 7 bases lining up with TRBD2. Germline trimming cut 3 bases from V and 5 bases from J; bases unmatched to any gene: 18. The germline CDR1 and CDR2 sequences are LGHNA and YSLEER. The CDR3 loop spans 18 amino acids. CDR3 DNA: TGCGCCAGCAGCCAGGTATCCGTGGGCGGGAGAGTCGGGGAGACCCAGTACTTC. Amino acid sequence: CASSQVSVGGRVGETQYF.

In its sample, this clone was seen once. This chain joins TRBV5-4 and TRBJ1-3; no clear D gene. The V and J ends lost 0 bases and 1 base respectively, with 5 bases between them. The CDR3 has 14 amino acids. The germline V gene encodes CDR1 SGHNT and CDR2 YYREEE (reference sequence). The CDR3 reads CASSLGASGNTIYF. The CDR3 region has the DNA TGTGCCAGCAGCTTGGGAGCGTCTGGAAACACCATATATTTT. The full variable domain, its missing parts supplied by reference TRBV5-4 and TRBJ1-3, is ETGVTQSPTHLIKTRGQQVTLRCSSQSGHNTVSWYQQALGQGPQFIFQYYREEENGRGNFPPRFSGLQFPNYSSELNVNALELDDSALYLCASSLGASGNTIYFGEGSWLTVV.

The chain recombines TRBV4-1 with TRBJ2-5; 8 positions agree with TRBD2. This CDR3 is built from 20 residues. Looked up from germline, CDR1 is MGHRA and CDR2 is YSYEKL. V lost 1 base to trimming and J lost 3 bases; unmatched junction nucleotides: 19. For the CDR3, the DNA is TGCGCCAGCAGCCAAGTTCCCCGGGGGGGCCTAGATGACTTTAAAGAGACCCAGTACTTC. The encoded protein is CASSQVPRGGLDDFKETQYF.

The sample holds one count of this clone. The chain combines TRBV27 with TRBJ2-1, with D possibly being TRBD1 (6 bases). CDR1 is MNHEY and CDR2 is SMNVEV in the germline V gene (reference sequence). Trimming removed 5 bases from V and 0 bases from J, with 8 bases in between. This CDR3 comprises 14 residues. The DNA for the CDR3 is TGTGCCAGCAGTGACAGGAGCTCCTACAATGAGCAGTTCTTC. It yields the protein CASSDRSSYNEQFF.

This clone was recorded only once. The chain joins TRBV3-1 (or the pseudogene TRBV3-2) to TRBJ1-1; D unresolved. The ends were cut back, 6 bases at V and 4 bases at J, with 18 bases in the middle. The CDR3 runs to 15 residues. Germline CDR1 and CDR2: LGHDT and YNNKEL (reference sequence). CDR3 sequence: CASRPLAGSFTEAFF. CDR3 DNA: TGTGCCAGCAGACCTCTGGCGGGGAGTTTCACTGAAGCTTTCTTT.

The V gene is TRBV9, the J gene TRBJ1-2; D is perhaps TRBD1 (6 bases). The CDR3 spans 12 residues. Germline V lookup: CDR1 SGDLS, CDR2 YYNGEE. V was shortened by 1 base and J by 8 bases, with 9 bases between the two germline ends. CDR3 DNA: TGTGCCAGCAGCGTACAGGGGACGGGCTACACCTTC. Amino acid sequence: CASSVQGTGYTF.

The gene calls are TRBV9 and TRBJ2-3; 7 bases match TRBD2. Germline-derived CDR1 and CDR2 are SGDLS and YYNGEE. V dropped 7 bases and J dropped 1; count of bases not matched to a gene: 12. The CDR3 length is 16 residues. This chain's CDR3 is CASSRVASGRTDTQYF. The DNA for the CDR3 is TGTGCCAGCTCACGCGTGGCTAGCGGACGCACAGATACGCAGTATTTT.

This chain joins TRBV15 and TRBJ1-2; no reliable D call. The CDR3 has 18 residues. V lost 0 bases to trimming and J lost 1 base, with 18 bases between them. CDR1 and CDR2 from the germline V gene are LNHNV and YYDKDF (reference sequence). The CDR3: CATSRDRVLGDVNYGYTF. The CDR3 DNA is TGTGCCACCAGCAGAGATAGAGTTCTGGGAGACGTTAACTATGGCTACACCTTC.

The rearrangement uses TRBV19 and TRBJ2-3, with 16 bases identical to TRBD2. CDR1 is LNHDA, CDR2 SQIVND, per germline (reference sequence). The CDR3 loop spans 18 amino acids. The V gene end was trimmed by 9 bases and the J gene end by 4 bases; junction bases not matched to a gene: 13. This CDR3 reads CASARGLAGGYGPDTQYF. Written as DNA, the CDR3 is TGTGCCAGCGCCAGGGGACTAGCGGGAGGGTATGGCCCAGATACGCAGTATTTT. The complete variable domain, with remaining parts taken from reference TRBV19 and TRBJ2-3, reads DGGITQSPKYLFRKEGQNVTLSCEQNLNHDAMYWYRQDPGQGLRLIYYSQIVNDFQKGDIAEGYSVSREKKESFPLTVTSAQKNPTAFYLCASARGLAGGYGPDTQYFGPGTRLTVL.

This rearrangement joins TRBV5-4 to TRBJ2-3; D is possibly TRBD2 (5 bases). The CDR3 length is 15 residues. Germline V CDR1 and CDR2: SGHNT, YYREEE (reference sequence). Trimming took 1 base from V and 0 from J, leaving 9 bases between them. This CDR3 reads CASSLPRGSTDTQYF. The CDR3 DNA reads as TGTGCCAGCAGCTTGCCTCGCGGGAGCACAGATACGCAGTATTTT.

The V and J genes are TRBV24-1 and TRBJ2-7; the D gene is possibly TRBD2 (5 bases). Germline CDR1 KGHDR, CDR2 SFDVKD. The CDR3 runs to 13 residues. The V gene lost 9 bases and the J gene lost 3 bases, with 14 bases spanning the gap. CDR3 sequence reads: CATESGNSYEQYF. CDR3 DNA: TGTGCCACCGAAAGCGGTAACAGCTACGAGCAGTACTTC.

The rearrangement joins TRBV18 to TRBJ1-4, with D possibly TRBD1 on 6 matching bases. The CDR3 is made up of 17 amino acids. Per the germline V gene, CDR1 is KGHSH and CDR2 is LQKENI. V lost 3 bases, J lost 0 bases, and 14 bases lay in between. The CDR3 region has the DNA TGTGCCAGCTCACCGGGACAAAGCGTTGCAACTAATGAAAAACTGTTTTTT. Protein sequence: CASSPGQSVATNEKLFF.

There are a few counts of this clone. The genes are TRBV15 and TRBJ2-1; 8 bases are a match to TRBD2. Germline trimming cut 9 bases from V and 2 bases from J; bases unmatched to any gene: 3. CDR1 is LNHNV, CDR2 YYDKDF, per germline (reference sequence). The CDR3 has 13 residues. The CDR3 DNA is TGTGCCACGCGGCGGGAGGCCTACAATGAGCAGTTCTTC. This gives the protein CATRREAYNEQFF.